The clone carrying this T cell receptor beta chain turned up a few times. The data stem from a study of blood T cell repertoires in COVID-19. Authors' data handling: Reference gene primers were amplified, and this amplification served to estimate nucleated cell counts. This table comes from immunoSEQ multiplex PCR, and its TCRdb copy is limited to in-frame clones, with some not included. V and J calls and clone size follow that table, whereas D and trimming were derived from the DNA. The profile covers 200,000 to 250,000 clones, with 82% appearing a single time and roughly 3.5% taken by the ten largest. CDR3 size: 17 residues. CDR1 SGHVS and CDR2 FNYEAQ come from the germline V gene. V was pared by 3 bases and J by 0 bases, with 8 bases of the junction left unmatched.

This sequence was found in an older woman who had recovered from COVID-19. V gene TRBV7-6 combines with J gene TRBJ2-7; TRBD2 matches at 10 bases. Input material: PBMCs or T cells enriched from blood (not recorded which). In nucleotides, the CDR3 is TGTGCCAGCAGCTTGGGACCTAGCGGGGGAAGCTCCTACGAGCAGTACTTC. This codes for CASSLGPSGGSSYEQYF.